Listed here is a single TCR beta chain. Its target is unknown. Noted time point: baseline pretreatment blood. Treatment given: 15 Gy SBRT to primary tumor, nephrectomy 4 weeks later. Radiation-treated patients gave blood at baseline, week 2 and week 4. This sample is drawn from a study of radiation and T cells in renal cell carcinoma. For the study at large: Nephrectomy followed 15 Gy stereotactic body radiation by 4 weeks. Study-level findings and limits: Pretreatment tumor biopsies were lacking, so baseline clonotypes are unknown.

Sequencing used immunoSEQ multiplex PCR; TCRdb keeps in-frame clones, though not all of them. Of 87,000 or so clones listed, 75% to 90% are singletons. The source is a man aged 50-59 years with renal cell carcinoma. This specimen was blood, taken from a patient whose treatment included radiotherapy and nephrectomy.

In DNA, the CDR3 is TGTGCCAGCAGTTACTGGGACAGGGATGGGGAAAAACTGTTTTTT. It codes for CASSYWDRDGEKLFF. The chain employs TRBV6-6 and TRBJ1-4; 9 nucleotides agree with TRBD1. Germline CDR1 and CDR2: MNHNY and SVGAGI (reference sequence). J was trimmed by 8 bases and V by 1 base; bases with no gene match: 5. The CDR3 contains 15 residues.